The 21 T cell receptor beta chains in this list originate from one sample, sequenced in a study of a mutant IDH1 vaccine in newly diagnosed glioma. The time point was: week 5, during vaccination. All doses held 300 ug of mutant IDH1 20-mer peptide, with topical imiquimod. These TCRs' antigens remain unknown. The data were produced by immunoSEQ multiplex PCR, yet TCRdb's version contains in-frame clones alone and is incomplete. The sample consists of over 55,000 clones, approximately 82% of them appearing once. Sequenced material: PBMCs, taken from a glioma patient whose treatment included an IDH1 peptide vaccine. These receptor sequences come from a woman under 30 with glioma. Some clones in this sample may be carry-over from other donors' samples.

The chain combines TRBV10-3 with TRBJ2-3; 8 bases align to TRBD2. Germline V CDR1 and CDR2: ENHRY, SYGVKD. Trimming cost V 4 bases and J 2 bases; bases outside gene matches: 8. The CDR3 is 16 amino acids. CDR3 sequence: CAISARLAGFTDTQYF. The CDR3, as DNA: TGTGCCATCAGTGCTCGGCTAGCGGGTTTCACAGATACGCAGTATTTT.

This chain uses TRBV6-5 with TRBJ1-2; maybe TRBD1 (5 bases). Germline V gene sequence: CDR1 MNHEY, CDR2 SVGAGI. V lost 6 bases to trimming and J lost 3 bases, with 17 bases between them. CDR3 length: 15 amino acids. CDR3 in amino acids: CASSHPNLGDYGYTF. In nucleotides, the CDR3 is TGTGCCAGCAGCCACCCTAATTTGGGGGACTATGGCTACACCTTC.

CDR3 region: CASSESEGPYEQYF. The CDR3 DNA is TGTGCCAGCAGTGAATCCGAGGGACCCTACGAGCAGTACTTC. The chain carries TRBV25-1 and TRBJ2-7; D possibly uses TRBD1 or TRBD2 (5 bases each). The germline V gene encodes CDR1 MGHDK and CDR2 SYGVNS. The CDR3 consists of 14 residues. Deletions cut 1 base from V and 2 bases from J, with 9 bases between.

This rearrangement joins TRBV27 to TRBJ2-7, with 14 bases aligning to TRBD2. The germline gives CDR1 MNHEY, CDR2 SMNVEV (reference sequence). This CDR3 is built from 14 residues. V was clipped by 5 bases and J by 10 bases; unmatched bases: 7. CDR3 coding DNA: TGTGCCAGCAGTCCAGGACTAGCGGGGGGTTCCCAGTACTTC. Its protein is CASSPGLAGGSQYF.

The chain has TRBV19 and TRBJ2-1, with TRBD2 matching over 8 bases. The CDR3 length is 13 residues. Trimming cost V 5 bases and J 7 bases; bases outside gene matches: 4. Germline loops: CDR1 LNHDA, CDR2 SQIVND (reference sequence). CDR3 coding DNA: TGTGCCAGTAGTGCGGGAGGTTATAATGAGCAGTTCTTC. Residues: CASSAGGYNEQFF.

V and J are TRBV7-2 and TRBJ2-3; TRBD2 agrees at 7 bases. CDR3 length: 15 amino acids. The ends lost 4 bases at V and 5 bases at J; junction bases unmatched: 9. Looked up from germline, CDR1 is SGHTA and CDR2 is FQGNSA. The CDR3 is CASSSGGGRVDTQYF. DNA for the CDR3: TGTGCCAGCAGCTCCGGGGGAGGGCGGGTAGATACGCAGTATTTT.

This clone has a single count. The chain carries TRBV6-1 and TRBJ1-2; 8 bases are shared with TRBD1. The junction had 4 bases not matched to a gene; V was cut back by 8 bases and J by 2 bases. There are 13 residues in the CDR3. The germline CDR1 and CDR2 sequences are MNHNS and SASEGT. Here the CDR3 DNA reads TGTGCCAGCGGTCGGACAGGGAACTATGGCTACACCTTC. Amino acid sequence: CASGRTGNYGYTF.

This clone occurred a few times. The chain combines TRBV7-2 with TRBJ2-5, with 9 nucleotides matching TRBD2. This CDR3 has 15 residues. Germline values: CDR1 SGHTA, CDR2 FQGNSA. Trimming took 0 bases from V and 7 from J; bases not matched to a gene: 6. DNA of the CDR3: TGTGCCAGCAGCTTAGCGGGACTAGCAGGGGGGACCCAGTACTTC. It encodes CASSLAGLAGGTQYF.

This clone has just a few counts. The chain carries TRBV7-3 and TRBJ1-1; D possibly corresponds to TRBD1 (5 bases). Looked up from germline, CDR1 is SGHTA and CDR2 is FQGTGA. The CDR3 sequence is 13 residues long. V was pared by 6 bases and J by 1 base, with 9 bases between. CDR3 region: CASSYDRNTEAFF. CDR3 bases: TGTGCCAGCAGTTATGACAGGAACACTGAAGCTTTCTTT.

V gene TRBV6-1 combines with J gene TRBJ2-7, with a possible D match to TRBD1 (5 bases). Germline values: CDR1 MNHNS, CDR2 SASEGT. With 6 bases removed from V and 0 bases from J, the gap between germline ends came to 12 bases. CDR3 size: 14 residues. The CDR3 coding sequence is TGTGCCAGCAGACCTATGGGGCCCTCCTACGAGCAGTACTTC. It encodes CASRPMGPSYEQYF.

The chain combines TRBV9 with TRBJ2-2; the D is unclear. CDR1 SGDLS and CDR2 YYNGEE come from the germline V gene. Trimming removed 0 bases at V and 5 bases at J, with 5 bases between. The CDR3 totals 13 residues. The CDR3 is CASSVARTGELFF. For the CDR3, the DNA is TGTGCCAGCAGCGTAGCTCGGACCGGGGAGCTGTTTTTT.

V gene TRBV5-4 combines with J gene TRBJ2-7, with 9 positions matching TRBD2. V trimming: 3 bases; J trimming: 0 bases; junction bases outside the gene matches: 7. CDR3 length: 16 amino acids. Germline lookup yields CDR1 SGHNT and CDR2 YYREEE (reference sequence). DNA of the CDR3: TGTGCCAGCAGCTCCGCCTCTAGCGGGGTCTCCTACGAGCAGTACTTC. Its translation: CASSSASSGVSYEQYF.

The CDR3 DNA reads as TGTGCCAGCAGTGCAGCTTGGGGGGCACAAGAGACCCAGTACTTC. It specifies CASSAAWGAQETQYF. This chain links TRBV6-6 with TRBJ2-5; possibly TRBD1 or TRBD2 for D (6 bases each). Germline-derived CDR1 and CDR2 are MNHNY and SVGAGI (reference sequence). The V end was cut by 5 bases, the J end by 2 bases, with 15 bases between. This CDR3 spans 15 amino acids.

This clone was found a few times. V gene TRBV4-1 combines with J gene TRBJ1-4, with D hard to call. The germline CDR1 and CDR2 sequences are MGHRA and YSYEKL. Trimming stripped 1 base from V and 8 bases from J, with 17 bases between. The CDR3 loop spans 16 amino acids. The CDR3 nucleotides are TGCGCCAGCAGCCAAGGCAGCGGGGTCTATACGGAAAAACTGTTTTTT. It codes for CASSQGSGVYTEKLFF.

The V and J genes are TRBV10-1 and TRBJ2-1, with D hard to call. CDR1 is WNHNN and CDR2 is SYGVQD in the germline V gene (reference sequence). V gave up 2 bases and J gave up 9 bases, with 11 bases separating them. There are 13 residues in the CDR3. The CDR3 nucleotides read TGCGCCAGCAGTGAGAGTGGGGTTCTTGAGCAGTTCTTC. Residues: CASSESGVLEQFF.

The chain has TRBV30 and TRBJ1-3, with D hard to call. The CDR3 is 16 amino acids. Germline V gene lookup returns CDR1 GTSNPN and CDR2 SVGIG (reference sequence). The germline V and J ends were trimmed by 3 bases and 2 bases, with 17 bases remaining between them. CDR3 sequence reads: CAWREVKGYPGNTIYF. The CDR3 nucleotides read TGTGCCTGGAGAGAAGTTAAGGGTTACCCTGGAAACACCATATATTTT.

The V and J genes are TRBV5-6 and TRBJ2-7; possibly TRBD1 or TRBD2 for D (5 bases each). With 4 bases removed from V and 1 base from J, the gap between germline ends came to 21 bases. Germline assignment: CDR1 SGHDT and CDR2 YYEEEE. The CDR3 is 17 residues long. The chain's CDR3 is CASSKSSGTPSSYEQYF. The CDR3 DNA reads as TGTGCCAGCAGCAAATCCTCCGGGACCCCTTCTTCCTACGAGCAGTACTTC.

This clone has more than one count but fewer than ten. As DNA, the CDR3 is TGCGCCAGCAGCCAGGAACGGACAGATAGCAATCAGCCCCAGCATTTT. This codes for CASSQERTDSNQPQHF. The chain has TRBV4-1 and TRBJ1-5; tentative D call: TRBD1 (6 bases). The CDR3 runs to 16 residues. CDR1 and CDR2 (germline): MGHRA, YSYEKL. Trimming removed 3 bases at V and 0 bases at J, with 12 bases between.

The chain employs TRBV10-2 and TRBJ2-1; 9 positions agree with TRBD2. With V trimmed by 8 bases and J by 0 bases, 11 bases remained unmatched. The CDR3 runs to 17 residues. Germline lookup yields CDR1 WSHSY and CDR2 SAAADI. CDR3: CASGAGGPGASYNEQFF. The CDR3 DNA reads as TGCGCCAGCGGGGCGGGAGGGCCGGGGGCCTCCTACAATGAGCAGTTCTTC.

The chain uses TRBV29-1 and TRBJ2-3, with 7 bases matching TRBD1. After removal of 2 bases from V and 1 base from J, the junction contained 6 bases not matched to a gene. The CDR3 spans 15 residues. Germline V gene lookup returns CDR1 SQVTM and CDR2 ANQGSEA. In nucleotides, the CDR3 is TGCAGCGTTGAATCGCTAACAGGGGGCACAGATACGCAGTATTTT. The encoded protein is CSVESLTGGTDTQYF.

The chain links TRBV18 to TRBJ2-7; 11 nucleotides agree with TRBD2. The CDR3 has 14 residues. Trimming at V came to 3 bases and at J to 3 bases, leaving 1 base not matched to a gene. Germline V CDR1 and CDR2: KGHSH, LQKENI. The CDR3, as DNA: TGTGCCAGCTCACCGGGGACTAGCGGCTACGAGCAGTACTTC. Encoded protein: CASSPGTSGYEQYF.